Listed here are 29 T cell receptor beta chains from one sample, sequenced in a study. Cells sorted as Tregs were CD4+, CD25+ and CD127-/low. TCRdb independently ran MiXCR on the 5' RACE reads; one entry per CDR3 protein. The sample contains around 34,000 distinct CDR3 sequences, 27% of which appear only once. Sequenced material: tumor-infiltrating Tregs sorted from the breast tumor. The receptors come from a female donor with breast cancer.

This clonotype is deemed medium-sized. The rearrangement links TRBV6-5 to TRBJ2-3; TRBD2 agrees at 13 bases. Trimming cost V 0 bases and J 2 bases; bases outside gene matches: 11. Per the germline V gene, CDR1 is MNHEY and CDR2 is SVGAGI. The CDR3 sequence is 20 residues long. CDR3 sequence (DNA): TGTGCCAGCAGTTACTCGGAACGTCCGGGACTAGCGGGGAACACAGATACGCAGTATTTT. Its protein is CASSYSERPGLAGNTDTQYF.

The sample holds many counts of this clonotype. V is TRBV30 and J is TRBJ1-1; D remains ambiguous. The CDR3 runs 10 residues. CDR1 and CDR2 from the germline V gene are GTSNPN and SVGIG (reference sequence). V dropped 1 base and J dropped 7 bases, with 4 bases sitting between them. The CDR3, as DNA: TGTGCCTGGAGTGAAGTTGAAGCTTTCTTT. Encoded protein: CAWSEVEAFF. Supplemented by reference TRBV30 and TRBJ1-1, the full variable domain reads SQTIHQWPATLVQPVGSPLSLECTVEGTSNPNLYWYRQAAGRGLQLLFYSVGIGQISSEVPQNLSASRPQDRQFILSSKKLLLSDSGFYLCAWSEVEAFFGQGTRLTVV.

This clonotype was seen a handful of times. This sequence joins TRBV18 and TRBJ1-2; 7 bases match TRBD1. Looked up from germline, CDR1 is KGHSH and CDR2 is LQKENI. The J segment lost 4 bases and the V segment lost 4 bases, leaving 9 bases of the junction unmatched. The CDR3 has 15 residues. CDR3 coding DNA: TGTGCCAGCTCACAAGCCGGCACAGGGGCCTATGGCTACACCTTC. Amino acid sequence: CASSQAGTGAYGYTF. Filled out from reference TRBV18 and TRBJ1-2, the complete variable domain reads NAGVMQNPRHLVRRRGQEARLRCSPMKGHSHVYWYRQLPEEGLKFMVYLQKENIIDESGMPKERFSAEFPKEGPSILRIQQVVRGDSAAYFCASSQAGTGAYGYTFGSGTRLTVV.

This clonotype was detected many times. The CDR3 DNA sequence: TGTGCCAGCAGCCAAGGGACTAGCGGGAGCAATGAGCAGTTCTTC. This sequence encodes CASSQGTSGSNEQFF. The chain has TRBV7-8 and TRBJ2-1, with 14 bases aligning to TRBD2. This CDR3 is 15 amino acids long. Trimming at V came to 5 bases and at J to 6 bases, leaving 3 bases not matched to a gene. Germline assignment: CDR1 SGHVS and CDR2 FQNEAQ.

This clonotype was picked up many times. The chain has TRBV11-2 and TRBJ2-1; D is possibly TRBD2 (5 bases). The V and J ends lost 5 bases and 6 bases respectively, with 20 bases between them. CDR1 SGHAT and CDR2 FQNNGV come from the germline V gene. CDR3 size: 16 residues. The CDR3 region has the DNA TGTGCCAGCAGCATCCGCCTCCTTGCTAGCACCAATGAGCAGTTCTTC. Amino acids: CASSIRLLASTNEQFF. The full variable domain, completed using reference TRBV11-2 and TRBJ2-1, is EAGVAQSPRYKIIEKRQSVAFWCNPISGHATLYWYQQILGQGPKLLIQFQNNGVVDDSQLPKDRFSAERLKGVDSTLKIQPAKLEDSAVYLCASSIRLLASTNEQFFGPGTRLTVL.

This clonotype was counted at least ten times. The chain is built from TRBV7-9 and TRBJ1-3; D gene unclear. The CDR3 loop spans 14 amino acids. Trimming took off 0 bases at V and 1 base at J, with 4 bases between the two ends. Looked up from germline, CDR1 is SEHNR and CDR2 is FQNEAQ (reference sequence). The chain's CDR3 is CASSLAGSGNTIYF. The CDR3 DNA is TGTGCCAGCAGCTTAGCCGGGTCTGGAAACACCATATATTTT.

This clonotype was recorded at least ten times. This sequence joins TRBV20-1 and TRBJ2-1, with D possibly TRBD2 on 5 matching bases. V was pared by 4 bases and J by 0 bases, with 16 bases between. This CDR3 is built from 16 residues. CDR1 and CDR2 from the germline V gene are DFQATT and SNEGSKA (reference sequence). CDR3 in amino acids: CSATGVRAVSYNEQFF. The CDR3 nucleotides read TGCAGTGCTACCGGGGTGCGGGCCGTCTCCTACAATGAGCAGTTCTTC.

This clonotype has ten or more counts. This chain's CDR3 is CATSDLAGGVHEQFF. In DNA, the CDR3 is TGTGCCACCAGTGATTTGGCGGGAGGGGTCCATGAGCAGTTCTTC. J is TRBJ2-1 and V is TRBV24-1, with 9 bases identical to TRBD2. The CDR3 covers 15 residues. Germline-derived CDR1 and CDR2 are KGHDR and SFDVKD. V trimming: 0 bases; J trimming: 8 bases; junction bases outside the gene matches: 4.

The chain is built from TRBV20-1 and TRBJ1-1; weak D call: TRBD1 (5 bases). Trimming took 6 bases from V and 5 from J, leaving 16 bases between them. The CDR3 loop spans 13 amino acids. Per germline, CDR1 DFQATT and CDR2 SNEGSKA (reference sequence). Written as DNA, the CDR3 is TGCAGTGCGGGGGGAGGAATTAGGACTGAAGCTTTCTTT. It codes for CSAGGGIRTEAFF.

In the case of this clonotype: A single base separates this from a much larger clone, so it may be a read error. The genes are TRBV6-1 and TRBJ1-1, with 8 positions matching TRBD1. The CDR3 loop spans 13 amino acids. V trimming: 4 bases; J trimming: 6 bases; junction bases outside the gene matches: 4. Germline values: CDR1 MNHNS, CDR2 SASEGT. In nucleotides, the CDR3 is TGTGCCAGCAGTGCAGTACAGGGGGCTGAAGCTTTCTTT. It specifies CASSAVQGAEAFF.

The table lists this clonotype with many counts. V gene TRBV6-5 combines with J gene TRBJ1-5; D gene unclear. V was clipped by 0 bases and J by 3 bases, with 3 bases between them. Germline CDR1 reads MNHEY; CDR2 reads SVGAGI. This CDR3 has 13 residues. The DNA for the CDR3 is TGTGCCAGCAGTTACTCGTACAATCAGCCCCAGCATTTT. Protein sequence: CASSYSYNQPQHF.

This clonotype was seen many times. The rearrangement joins TRBV2 to TRBJ2-7; either TRBD1 or TRBD2 may supply D (5 bases each). Germline lookup yields CDR1 SNHLY and CDR2 FYNNEI. The CDR3 is made up of 12 amino acids. Trimming left V 4 bases short and J 6 bases short, with 10 bases between. CDR3 residues: CASSGFGGEQYF. The CDR3 DNA reads as TGTGCCAGCAGTGGGTTTGGGGGCGAGCAGTACTTC.

The chain is built from TRBV7-8 and TRBJ2-3, with TRBD2 matching 11 bases. The J segment lost 6 bases and the V segment lost 5 bases, leaving 10 bases of the junction unmatched. The CDR3 spans 16 residues. CDR1 is SGHVS, CDR2 FQNEAQ, per germline. The CDR3 coding sequence is TGTGCCAGCAGCCCCCGGTGGGCTAGCGGGAGGGATACGCAGTATTTT. This translates into CASSPRWASGRDTQYF.

Notes on this clonotype: A much larger clone differs from this one at a single base, so this may be a read error. The rearrangement links TRBV20-1 to TRBJ1-5; D is unclear. Germline V gene sequence: CDR1 DFQATT, CDR2 SNEGSKA (reference sequence). The ends were cut back, 1 base at V and 6 bases at J, with 7 bases in the middle. This CDR3 region has 12 residues. CDR3 loop: CSARGRAQPQHF. The CDR3 region has the DNA TGCAGTGCTAGAGGGAGGGCTCAGCCCCAGCATTTT.

In this sample, this clonotype turned up many times. The chain is built from TRBV6-6 and TRBJ2-7; the D is unclear. Trimming took off 0 bases at V and 7 bases at J, with 7 bases between the two ends. The germline CDR1 and CDR2 sequences are MNHNY and SVGAGI (reference sequence). The CDR3 extends over 12 amino acids. The CDR3 protein is CASSYSKGEQYF. Here the CDR3 DNA reads TGTGCCAGCAGTTACTCGAAAGGGGAGCAGTACTTC.

This clonotype was observed many times. The chain employs TRBV18 and TRBJ2-2; D might be TRBD1 (6 bases). V was cut by 5 bases and J by 0 bases, with 10 bases left in between. The CDR3 length is 15 residues. Germline V gene sequence: CDR1 KGHSH, CDR2 LQKENI. CDR3 residues: CASSTTGANTGELFF. The DNA of the CDR3 is TGTGCCAGCTCAACGACAGGTGCGAACACCGGGGAGCTGTTTTTT.

This clonotype was counted only a few times. Since a much larger clone is just one base distant, this may be a read error. This rearrangement joins TRBV20-1 to TRBJ2-5, with 9 bases matching TRBD2. Trimming cost V 7 bases and J 5 bases; bases outside gene matches: 11. CDR1 is DFQATT, CDR2 SNEGSKA, per germline (reference sequence). The CDR3 loop spans 14 amino acids. This CDR3 reads CSVAGLAQLETQYF. For the CDR3, the DNA is TGCAGTGTAGCCGGACTAGCGCAGTTGGAGACCCAGTACTTC.

This clonotype was observed at least ten times. This chain joins TRBV20-1 and TRBJ2-7, with 9 bases matching TRBD2. Looked up from germline, CDR1 is DFQATT and CDR2 is SNEGSKA (reference sequence). V lost 3 bases and J lost 1; bases outside the gene matches: 7. The CDR3 has 15 amino acids. CDR3: CSASGLAGPSYEQYF. The CDR3 coding sequence is TGCAGTGCTAGTGGGCTAGCGGGACCATCCTACGAGCAGTACTTC.

About this clonotype itself: Possible read error: a much larger clone is one base away. The chain joins TRBV28 to TRBJ2-1; D not resolved. The germline V gene encodes CDR1 MDHEN and CDR2 SYDVKM. The CDR3 is 12 amino acids. The CDR3 DNA reads TGTGCCAACAGTTCGACCAGGAATGAGCAGTTCTTC. It yields the protein CANSSTRNEQFF.

Concerning this clonotype itself: This may be a read error, as it is one base from a much larger clone. The chain links TRBV30 to TRBJ1-5, with D possibly matching TRBD1 (5 bases). V was cut by 3 bases and J by 0 bases, with 12 bases left in between. Germline assignment: CDR1 GTSNPN and CDR2 SVGIG (reference sequence). This CDR3 has 15 residues. CDR3 sequence reads: CAWSSGHHSNQPQHF. The DNA of the CDR3 is TGTGCCTGGAGCTCCGGACACCATAGCAATCAGCCCCAGCATTTT.

In this sample, this clonotype turned up many times. The chain uses TRBV6-2 or TRBV6-3 and TRBJ1-5; D may be TRBD1 (6 bases). V lost 5 bases to trimming and J lost 2 bases, with 13 bases between them. There are 15 residues in the CDR3. Germline CDR1 MNHEY, CDR2 SVGEGT. Here the CDR3 reads CASSRRQVRNQPQHF. CDR3 in DNA: TGTGCCAGCAGTCGCCGACAGGTTCGCAATCAGCCCCAGCATTTT.

As regards this clonotype: A much larger clone lies a single base off, so this may be a read error. The CDR3 is CATGQGTPYGYTF. The CDR3 DNA reads TGTGCCACGGGACAGGGGACCCCCTATGGCTACACCTTC. The chain carries TRBV7-9 and TRBJ1-2, with TRBD1 matching 10 bases. V gave up 10 bases and J gave up 4 bases; unmatched junction bases: 6. This CDR3 contains 13 residues. CDR1 and CDR2 (germline): SEHNR, FQNEAQ (reference sequence).

This clonotype showed up many times. J is TRBJ2-3 and V is TRBV2; the D is unclear. CDR3 length equals 16 residues. The germline V gene encodes CDR1 SNHLY and CDR2 FYNNEI. The V gene lost 7 bases and the J gene lost 0 bases, with 17 bases spanning the gap. CDR3 residues: CASTEVAAPSTDTQYF. The CDR3 DNA follows: TGTGCCAGCACCGAAGTTGCTGCGCCTAGCACAGATACGCAGTATTTT.

Details on this clonotype: A much larger clone is a single base away; this may be a read error. The J gene is TRBJ2-7, the V gene TRBV5-1; D gene unclear. CDR1 and CDR2 (germline): SGHRS, YFSETQ. The CDR3 consists of 13 residues. Deletions cut 1 base from V and 3 bases from J, with 8 bases between. CDR3 DNA sequence: TGCGCCAGCAGCTTGACGGTGAACTACGAGCAGTACTTC. Translation gives CASSLTVNYEQYF.

This clonotype appeared many times. The chain employs TRBV5-1 and TRBJ2-1; D possibly matches TRBD1 or TRBD2 (6 bases each). Germline-derived CDR1 and CDR2 are SGHRS and YFSETQ. The germline V and J ends were trimmed by 0 bases and 4 bases, with 11 bases remaining between them. The length of the CDR3 is 15 residues. For the CDR3, the DNA is TGCGCCAGCAGCTTGGGGGGGGCTATGTACAATGAGCAGTTCTTC. Residues: CASSLGGAMYNEQFF.

As regards this clonotype: A clone one base away is much larger, so this may be a read error. This chain joins TRBV12-5 and TRBJ1-4; TRBD1 is a possible D gene (5 bases). This CDR3 contains 14 residues. Germline V gives CDR1 LGHNT, CDR2 FRNRAP. CDR3 protein: CARLTHPGTKNCLF. The CDR3 DNA sequence: TGTGCTAGATTGACGCACCCGGGGACGAAAAACTGTCTTTTT.

The sample holds many counts of this clonotype. The chain links TRBV29-1 to TRBJ2-7; 13 positions match TRBD2. J gave up 3 bases and V 5 bases, and 7 bases lay outside the gene matches. The length of the CDR3 is 15 residues. CDR1 and CDR2 (germline): SQVTM, ANQGSEA. The CDR3 coding sequence is TGCAGCGTTACTAGCGGGAGGGCAATGGGCTACGAGCAGTACTTC. Its protein product is CSVTSGRAMGYEQYF.

With regard to this clonotype: This sequence may be a read error, since a much larger clone differs from it by one base. V gene TRBV5-1 combines with J gene TRBJ2-7, with D possibly being TRBD2 (6 bases). The CDR3 runs to 17 residues. In germline, CDR1 is SGHRS, CDR2 YFSETQ. CDR3 sequence (DNA): TGCGCCAGCAGCTGGGGGGTTGGAGGACGGGGCTCCTACGAGCGGTACTTC. Translating it yields CASSWGVGGRGSYERYF. Full variable domain (remainder filled in from reference TRBV5-1 and TRBJ2-7): KAGVTQTPRYLIKTRGQQVTLSCSPISGHRSVSWYQQTPGQGLQFLFEYFSETQRNKGNFPGRFSGRQFSNSRSEMNVSTLELGDSALYLCASSWGVGGRGSYERYFGPGTRLTVT.

This chain links TRBV7-3 with TRBJ2-3; 8 bases line up with TRBD2. From germline, CDR1 is SGHTA and CDR2 FQGTGA. V lost 6 bases to trimming and J lost 4 bases; unmatched junction nucleotides: 6. CDR3 length: 14 residues. DNA for the CDR3: TGTGCCAGCAGAAAAAGCGGGAGTGCAGATACGCAGTATTTT. Protein sequence: CASRKSGSADTQYF. The whole variable domain, filled in from reference TRBV7-3 and TRBJ2-3, reads GAGVSQTPSNKVTEKGKYVELRCDPISGHTALYWYRQSLGQGPEFLIYFQGTGAADDSGLPNDRFFAVRPEGSVSTLKIQRTERGDSAVYLCASRKSGSADTQYFGPGTRLTVL.